The 4 T cell receptor beta chains below come from one sample, sequenced in a study of shared clonotypes between healthy human individuals. Sequencing used immunoSEQ multiplex PCR; TCRdb keeps in-frame clones, though not all of them. The repertoire holds a few hundred thousand clones, with around nine tenths as singletons. Sequencing was done on a sample of memory CD8+ T cells sorted from blood. Subset reported: CD45RO+ cells pooled with CCR7-negative TemRA cells. The receptors originated from a man aged 18 to 29 in good health.

The gene calls are TRBV5-6 and TRBJ2-2; 10 positions agree with TRBD2. The CDR3 has 16 amino acids. Germline assignment: CDR1 SGHDT and CDR2 YYEEEE. V was pared by 0 bases and J by 4 bases, with 3 bases of the junction left unmatched. The CDR3: CASSLGTSGLTGELFF. CDR3 in DNA: TGTGCCAGCAGCTTGGGGACTAGCGGTCTCACCGGGGAGCTGTTTTTT. The full variable domain, with the rest looked up from reference TRBV5-6 and TRBJ2-2, is DAGVTQSPTHLIKTRGQQVTLRCSPKSGHDTVSWYQQALGQGPQFIFQYYEEEERQRGNFPDRFSGHQFPNYSSELNVNALLLGDSALYLCASSLGTSGLTGELFFGEGSRLTVL.

The chain recombines TRBV4-1 with TRBJ2-7; D is unclear. Per the germline V gene, CDR1 is MGHRA and CDR2 is YSYEKL. V was cut by 4 bases and J by 0 bases, with 10 bases left in between. The length of the CDR3 is 14 residues. The CDR3 sequence: CASSLLRSSYEQYF. The CDR3 bases are TGCGCCAGCAGCCTACTCAGGAGCTCCTACGAGCAGTACTTC.

In its sample, this clone was seen once. The chain is built from TRBV4-1 and TRBJ1-6; D is perhaps TRBD1 (6 bases). V shed 3 bases and J shed 7 bases, with 19 bases lying between them. The CDR3 runs to 17 residues. Germline values: CDR1 MGHRA, CDR2 YSYEKL. CDR3 DNA: TGCGCCAGCAGCCAGGAACAGGGTACGATGATGAATTCACCCCTCCACTTT. It specifies CASSQEQGTMMNSPLHF.

This sequence joins TRBV6-1 and TRBJ2-1; tentative D call: TRBD1 (6 bases). V was cut by 4 bases and J by 11 bases, with 12 bases left in between. The germline V gene has CDR1 MNHNS and CDR2 SASEGT. The CDR3 loop spans 12 amino acids. The CDR3, as DNA: TGTGCCAGCAGTGGGACAGCCTTTAAGCAGTTCTTC. It translates to CASSGTAFKQFF.